The 8 T cell receptor beta chains reported below all come from one sample, sequenced in a study of CD4+ T cells in melanoma. TCRdb's copy holds only in-frame clones and misses some; the assay was immunoSEQ multiplex PCR. The data contain about 11,000 clones, roughly three quarters of them singletons. The specimen sequenced was cells from a culture (not recorded whether cultured in vitro). Receptors were obtained from a human donor with melanoma.

The chain recombines TRBV29-1 with TRBJ1-1; weak D call: TRBD1 (6 bases). The germline CDR1 and CDR2 sequences are SQVTM and ANQGSEA. The CDR3 spans 13 residues. Trimming removed 8 bases at V and 5 bases at J, with 18 bases between. CDR3 nucleotides: TGCAGCATCCCCGGAGGGGGTGGAACTGAAGCTTTCTTT. This encodes CSIPGGGGTEAFF.

In its sample, this clone was seen a few times. This rearrangement joins TRBV5-1 to TRBJ1-2; 11 nucleotides line up with TRBD1. CDR3 length equals 15 residues. V gave up 3 bases and J gave up 8 bases; unmatched junction bases: 9. Per germline, CDR1 SGHRS and CDR2 YFSETQ. As DNA, the CDR3 is TGCGCCAGCAGCTCGCGGACAGGGGGCGCGGGAGGCTACACCTTC. Translation gives CASSSRTGGAGGYTF.

The chain uses TRBV28 and TRBJ1-2; no clear D gene. The germline V and J ends were trimmed by 10 bases and 4 bases, with 16 bases remaining between them. The CDR3 runs to 13 residues. In germline, CDR1 is MDHEN, CDR2 SYDVKM. The CDR3: CATRIPDGYGYTF. The CDR3, as DNA: TGTGCCACAAGAATACCGGACGGCTATGGCTACACCTTC.

Remarks on this clone: One end of the junction fails to match germline, which may point to a read error. The same CDR3 is also encoded by other DNA sequences in this sample. The chain is built from TRBV6-1 and TRBJ2-7; 8 bases fit TRBD1. Germline loops: CDR1 MNHNS, CDR2 SASEGT. This CDR3 has 15 residues. DNA of the CDR3: TGCGCCAGCAGCATCGACAGGGGTCGCTCCTACGAGCAGTACTTC. It translates to CASSIDRGRSYEQYF.

The rearrangement joins TRBV20-1 to TRBJ1-2; D not resolved. V was shortened by 7 bases and J by 8 bases, with 14 bases between the two germline ends. The CDR3 consists of 11 residues. CDR1 is DFQATT and CDR2 is SNEGSKA in the germline V gene (reference sequence). CDR3 protein: CSDPELGGYTF. As DNA, the CDR3 is TGCAGTGATCCCGAGCTAGGGGGCTACACCTTC.

This clone has more than one count but fewer than ten. This chain uses TRBV5-1 with TRBJ1-2; 9 bases match TRBD1. The CDR3 is 16 residues long. V lost 4 bases to trimming and J lost 3 bases; unmatched junction nucleotides: 10. The germline V gene encodes CDR1 SGHRS and CDR2 YFSETQ. The CDR3 DNA sequence: TGCGCCAGCAGCCCGAAGGGGGACAGGGACCACTATGGCTACACCTTC. It translates to CASSPKGDRDHYGYTF. Full variable domain (missing parts from reference TRBV5-1 and TRBJ1-2): KAGVTQTPRYLIKTRGQQVTLSCSPISGHRSVSWYQQTPGQGLQFLFEYFSETQRNKGNFPGRFSGRQFSNSRSEMNVSTLELGDSALYLCASSPKGDRDHYGYTFGSGTRLTVV.

CDR3 DNA sequence: TGTGCCAGCGTTCCCGGGACCGGGCGCTACGAGCAGTACTTC. This encodes CASVPGTGRYEQYF. The chain has TRBV5-5 and TRBJ2-7, with D perhaps given as TRBD1 or TRBD2 (5 bases each). Germline V gene sequence: CDR1 SGHKS, CDR2 YYEKEE (reference sequence). The CDR3 sequence is 14 residues long. The germline V and J ends were trimmed by 7 bases and 3 bases, with 17 bases remaining between them. The full variable domain, completed using reference TRBV5-5 and TRBJ2-7, is DAGVTQSPTHLIKTRGQQVTLRCSPISGHKSVSWYQQVLGQGPQFIFQYYEKEERGRGNFPDRFSARQFPNYSSELNVNALLLGDSALYLCASVPGTGRYEQYFGPGTRLTVT.

V usage is TRBV11-2 and J usage is TRBJ2-1, with D unresolved. Germline CDR1 is SGHAT and CDR2 is FQNNGV. The CDR3 covers 13 residues. V shed 5 bases and J shed 10 bases, with 15 bases lying between them. The CDR3 here is CASSPISAWEQFF. CDR3 sequence (DNA): TGTGCCAGCAGCCCAATTTCTGCTTGGGAGCAGTTCTTC.